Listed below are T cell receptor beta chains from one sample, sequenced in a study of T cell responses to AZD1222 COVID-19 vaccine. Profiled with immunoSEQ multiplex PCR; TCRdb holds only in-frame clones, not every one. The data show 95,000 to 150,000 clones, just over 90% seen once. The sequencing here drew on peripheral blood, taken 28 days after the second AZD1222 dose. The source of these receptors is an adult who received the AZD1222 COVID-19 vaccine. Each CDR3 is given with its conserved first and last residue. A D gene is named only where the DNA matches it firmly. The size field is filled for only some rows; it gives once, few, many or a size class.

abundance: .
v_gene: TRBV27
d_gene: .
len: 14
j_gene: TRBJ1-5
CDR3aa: CASRDQGLNQPQHF
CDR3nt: TGTGCCAGCAGGGACCAGGGGTTAAATCAGCCCCAGCATTTT

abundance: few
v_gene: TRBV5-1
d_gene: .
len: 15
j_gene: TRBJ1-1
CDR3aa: CASSWTRGLNTEAFF
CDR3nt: TGCGCCAGCAGCTGGACGCGAGGGCTGAACACTGAAGCTTTCTTT

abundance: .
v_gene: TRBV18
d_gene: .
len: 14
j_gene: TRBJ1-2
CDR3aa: CASSPSAGHRIDTF
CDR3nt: TGTGCCAGCTCACCTTCAGCGGGACACCGCATCGACACCTTC

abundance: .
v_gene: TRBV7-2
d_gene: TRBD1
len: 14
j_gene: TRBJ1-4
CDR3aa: CASSSTGGQEKLFF
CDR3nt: TGTGCCAGCAGCTCGACAGGGGGGCAAGAAAAACTGTTTTTT

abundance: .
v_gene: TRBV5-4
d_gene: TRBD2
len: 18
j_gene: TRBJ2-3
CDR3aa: CASSLGVSGRALWDTQYF
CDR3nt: TGTGCCAGCAGCTTGGGGGTTAGTGGGAGGGCCTTGTGGGATACGCAGTATTTT

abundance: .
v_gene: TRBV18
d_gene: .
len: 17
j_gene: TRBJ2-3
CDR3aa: CASSPLDRSVGTDTQYF
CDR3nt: TGTGCCAGCTCACCCCTGGACCGCTCGGTCGGCACAGATACGCAGTATTTT

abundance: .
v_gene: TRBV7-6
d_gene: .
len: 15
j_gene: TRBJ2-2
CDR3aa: CASSLGSGAGGELFF
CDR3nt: TGTGCCAGCAGCTTAGGCTCAGGGGCTGGCGGGGAGCTGTTTTTT

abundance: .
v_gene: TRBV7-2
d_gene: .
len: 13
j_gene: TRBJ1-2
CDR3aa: CASSSGPKGGYTF
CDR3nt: TGTGCCAGCAGCTCCGGCCCGAAGGGTGGCTACACCTTC

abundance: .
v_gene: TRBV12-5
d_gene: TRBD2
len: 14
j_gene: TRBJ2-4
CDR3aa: CASRPAGERYIQYF
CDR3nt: TGTGCTAGTCGACCAGCGGGAGAGAGGTACATTCAGTACTTC

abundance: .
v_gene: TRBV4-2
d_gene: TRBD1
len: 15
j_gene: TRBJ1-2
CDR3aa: CASSHPGDRGAGYTF
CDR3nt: TGTGCCAGCAGCCACCCCGGGGACAGGGGGGCAGGCTACACCTTC

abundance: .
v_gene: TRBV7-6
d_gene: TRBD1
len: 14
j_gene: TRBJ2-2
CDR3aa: CASSRQGNTGELFF
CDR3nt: TGTGCCAGCAGCCGACAGGGGAACACCGGGGAGCTGTTTTTT

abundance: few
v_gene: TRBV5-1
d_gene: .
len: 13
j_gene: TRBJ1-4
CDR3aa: CASGRAGNEKLFF
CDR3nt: TGCGCCAGCGGCAGGGCAGGGAATGAAAAACTGTTTTTT

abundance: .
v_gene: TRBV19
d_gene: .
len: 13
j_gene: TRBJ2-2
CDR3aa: CASSTRQAPELFF
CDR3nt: TGTGCCAGTAGTACGAGACAGGCCCCGGAGCTGTTTTTT

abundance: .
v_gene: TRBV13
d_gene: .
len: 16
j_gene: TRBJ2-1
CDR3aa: CASSLGLGSFYNEQFF
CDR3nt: TGTGCCAGCAGCTTAGGCCTAGGGAGCTTTTACAATGAGCAGTTCTTC

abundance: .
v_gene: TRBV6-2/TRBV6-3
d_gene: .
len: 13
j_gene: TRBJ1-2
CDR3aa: CASSYGRNYGYTF
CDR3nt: TGTGCCAGCAGTTACGGGAGGAACTATGGCTACACCTTC

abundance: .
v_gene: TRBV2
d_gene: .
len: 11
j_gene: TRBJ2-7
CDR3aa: CASTILYEQYF
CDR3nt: TGTGCCAGCACTATACTATACGAGCAGTACTTC